These 7 T cell receptor beta chains were all obtained from the same sample, sequenced in a study of CD8+ T cells in alopecia areata (dated by TCRdb to the late 2010s). The sample's treatment or condition label, decoded: oral pan-JAK inhibitor, 5-10 mg twice daily. Library generation was performed with the immunoSEQ multiplex PCR assay. For TCR sequencing, RNA was extracted from every sample and reverse transcribed into cDNA to serve as template. TCRdb's version of the immuneACCESS table is confined to in-frame rearrangements and falls short of the full clone set. An unresolved V gene accounts for under half of the shortfall where checked; the remainder is of unknown origin. Within this sample are some 210,000 clones, with approximately 72% of them counted one time only. The ten largest clones take up roughly 1.2% of the sample. Sequencing was performed on CD4+ T cells sorted from blood, taken at week 44, from a patient treated with tofacitinib. All receptors come from a human donor with alopecia areata.

The chain joins TRBV25-1 to TRBJ2-7, with D tentatively TRBD2 (6 bases). CDR3 length equals 16 residues. The germline gives CDR1 MGHDK, CDR2 SYGVNS. Trimming left V 2 bases short and J 5 bases short, with 19 bases between. The CDR3 sequence: CASSETGTRRVHEQYF. DNA of the CDR3: TGTGCCAGCAGTGAAACCGGGACTCGGAGGGTGCACGAGCAGTACTTC.

Points on this clone: The same CDR3 is also encoded by other DNA sequences in this sample. V is TRBV29-1 and J is TRBJ1-2; D remains unclear. The CDR3 totals 10 residues. Germline CDR1 reads SQVTM; CDR2 reads ANQGSEA. Trimming removed 3 bases at V and 6 bases at J, with 5 bases between. The CDR3 region is CSVDGDGYTF. CDR3 nucleotides: TGCAGCGTTGACGGAGATGGCTACACCTTC.

The rearrangement links TRBV7-2 to TRBJ1-1, with TRBD1 matching over 7 bases. The V segment lost 5 bases and the J segment 7 bases; nucleotides outside the gene matches: 10. The germline gives CDR1 SGHTA, CDR2 FQGNSA. This CDR3 is built from 14 residues. This CDR3 is CASSTRSTGREAFF. CDR3 in DNA: TGTGCCAGCAGCACCCGGTCGACAGGGCGTGAAGCTTTCTTT.

This clone occurred a few times. The chain combines TRBV7-2 with TRBJ2-3; D might be TRBD2 (5 bases). The CDR3 is made up of 13 amino acids. In germline, CDR1 is SGHTA, CDR2 FQGNSA. V lost 5 bases and J 5 bases, leaving 11 bases between the germline ends. CDR3 bases: TGTGCCAGCAGCCGACGCGAGGGAGATACGCAGTATTTT. This encodes CASSRREGDTQYF.

The chain has TRBV6-5 and TRBJ1-6; TRBD1 matches at 7 bases. With 6 bases clipped from V and 7 bases from J, the junction kept 6 bases outside the gene matches. CDR3 length: 14 residues. Germline CDR1 MNHEY, CDR2 SVGAGI. CDR3 nucleotide sequence: TGTGCCAGCAGCCCGGGGACAGCAAATTCACCCCTCCACTTT. It is translated as CASSPGTANSPLHF.

V usage is TRBV29-1 and J usage is TRBJ2-7; D gene unclear. Germline-derived CDR1 and CDR2 are SQVTM and ANQGSEA. The CDR3 has 11 amino acids. Trimming removed 4 bases at V and 5 bases at J, with 9 bases between. The CDR3 region has the DNA TGCAGCGTTGTCAGGAATAACGAGCAGTACTTC. Translating it yields CSVVRNNEQYF.

V gene TRBV30 combines with J gene TRBJ2-2; 15 bases map to TRBD2. The CDR3 extends over 17 amino acids. V lost 4 bases to trimming and J lost 0 bases; unmatched junction nucleotides: 3. The V gene's germline CDR1 is GTSNPN and CDR2 SVGIG (reference sequence). CDR3 protein: CAWKGLAGGSNTGELFF. The CDR3 DNA sequence: TGTGCCTGGAAGGGACTAGCGGGGGGATCGAACACCGGGGAGCTGTTTTTT.